These 11 T cell receptor beta chains share one sample of origin, sequenced in a study of CD8 T cells in Susac syndrome. About 0.45 to 1 ug RNA was reverse transcribed with random hexamers. TCRdb itself ran the immunoSEQ multiplex PCR reads through MiXCR, one entry per CDR3 protein. The sample holds 100,000 to 150,000 distinct CDR3 sequences; about 92% are singletons and the top ten take under 0.095%. Sequences were obtained from CD4+ T cells from PBMCs. These TCRs come from a human donor with multiple sclerosis.

The V call is TRBV30, the J call TRBJ1-1; D not certain. Germline V lookup: CDR1 GTSNPN, CDR2 SVGIG (reference sequence). The CDR3 is made up of 14 amino acids. V lost 2 bases to trimming and J lost 0 bases, with 10 bases between them. The CDR3 reads CAWSSRQMNTEAFF. In nucleotides, the CDR3 is TGTGCCTGGAGTTCTCGACAAATGAACACTGAAGCTTTCTTT. Full variable domain (remainder filled in from reference TRBV30 and TRBJ1-1): SQTIHQWPATLVQPVGSPLSLECTVEGTSNPNLYWYRQAAGRGLQLLFYSVGIGQISSEVPQNLSASRPQDRQFILSSKKLLLSDSGFYLCAWSSRQMNTEAFFGQGTRLTVV.

V and J are TRBV5-1 and TRBJ1-1; no clear D. Looked up from germline, CDR1 is SGHRS and CDR2 is YFSETQ. V was pared by 4 bases and J by 7 bases, with 17 bases between. There are 14 residues in the CDR3. CDR3 DNA sequence: TGCGCCAGCAGCAGAACCAGCAACACGGTTGAAGCTTTCTTT. It specifies CASSRTSNTVEAFF.

The chain uses TRBV9 and TRBJ1-4, with a weak D call TRBD1 (5 bases). The CDR3 sequence is 15 residues long. Trimming removed 4 bases at V and 3 bases at J, with 13 bases between. CDR1 SGDLS and CDR2 YYNGEE come from the germline V gene. The CDR3 here is CASSSTDRPNEKLFF. In DNA form, the CDR3 reads TGTGCCAGCAGCTCCACCGACAGACCTAATGAAAAACTGTTTTTT.

V usage is TRBV6-2 or TRBV6-3 and J usage is TRBJ1-2; the D is unclear. The CDR3 has 18 residues. V gave up 5 bases and J gave up 0 bases, with 22 bases separating them. In germline, CDR1 is MNHEY, CDR2 SVGEGT. The CDR3 protein is CASSPSISVRQPNYGYTF. The CDR3 DNA follows: TGTGCCAGCAGTCCGTCTATCTCTGTCCGACAACCTAACTATGGCTACACCTTC.

This clonotype was recorded once. The chain links TRBV20-1 to TRBJ1-6; weak D call: TRBD1 (6 bases). The germline gives CDR1 DFQATT, CDR2 SNEGSKA (reference sequence). The CDR3 contains 15 residues. The V end lost 5 bases, the J end lost 9 bases, and 20 bases lay between the germline ends. The CDR3 nucleotides read TGCAGTGCTTACGATGGGACACCCGACACTTCACCCCTCCACTTT. This gives the protein CSAYDGTPDTSPLHF.

V and J are TRBV4-1 and TRBJ1-3; D not resolved. V was pared by 0 bases and J by 0 bases, with 9 bases between. The CDR3 is 16 residues long. Germline lookup yields CDR1 MGHRA and CDR2 YSYEKL. The CDR3 region has the DNA TGCGCCAGCAGCCAAGATAGGGTCAGCTCTGGAAACACCATATATTTT. Residues: CASSQDRVSSGNTIYF.

This clonotype was seen a few times. The J gene is TRBJ1-4, the V gene TRBV5-5; 8 positions match TRBD1. This CDR3 region has 14 residues. Trimming cost V 2 bases and J 5 bases; bases outside gene matches: 2. Germline V lookup: CDR1 SGHKS, CDR2 YYEKEE (reference sequence). CDR3 DNA sequence: TGTGCCAGCAGCTTCGGACAGGGCAATGAAAAACTGTTTTTT. This encodes CASSFGQGNEKLFF.

This chain connects TRBV13 to TRBJ2-1, with 8 nucleotides matching TRBD1. Germline loops: CDR1 PRHDT, CDR2 FYEKMQ (reference sequence). V was pared by 10 bases and J by 4 bases, with 6 bases of the junction left unmatched. CDR3 length: 13 residues. CDR3 in amino acids: CATGQGRYNEQFF. DNA of the CDR3: TGTGCCACCGGACAGGGCAGGTACAATGAGCAGTTCTTC.

This chain connects TRBV18 to TRBJ1-2; tentative D call: TRBD1 (5 bases). V lost 3 bases, J lost 4 bases, and 9 bases lay in between. CDR1 and CDR2 (germline): KGHSH, LQKENI. The CDR3 consists of 13 residues. The CDR3 loop reads CASSPGDGYGYTF. DNA of the CDR3: TGTGCCAGCTCACCGGGGGATGGCTATGGCTACACCTTC. The full variable domain, rest sourced from reference TRBV18 and TRBJ1-2, is NAGVMQNPRHLVRRRGQEARLRCSPMKGHSHVYWYRQLPEEGLKFMVYLQKENIIDESGMPKERFSAEFPKEGPSILRIQQVVRGDSAAYFCASSPGDGYGYTFGSGTRLTVV.

This sequence joins TRBV7-2 and TRBJ2-5; TRBD1 matches at 8 bases. Losses at the gene ends were 8 bases for V and 2 bases for J; bases not matched to a gene: 4. The CDR3 runs 13 residues. The germline V gene encodes CDR1 SGHTA and CDR2 FQGNSA. The CDR3 bases are TGTGCCAGCGGGAGACAGGGGCAAGAGACCCAGTACTTC. Translated, it gives CASGRQGQETQYF.

The rearrangement uses TRBV27 and TRBJ1-1; D possibly corresponds to TRBD1 (6 bases). V lost 3 bases to trimming and J lost 6 bases, with 11 bases between them. This CDR3 is built from 13 residues. CDR1 MNHEY and CDR2 SMNVEV come from the germline V gene (reference sequence). CDR3 in DNA: TGTGCCAGCAGTTTGTTGGGGGCTTCTGAAGCTTTCTTT. Encoded protein: CASSLLGASEAFF.